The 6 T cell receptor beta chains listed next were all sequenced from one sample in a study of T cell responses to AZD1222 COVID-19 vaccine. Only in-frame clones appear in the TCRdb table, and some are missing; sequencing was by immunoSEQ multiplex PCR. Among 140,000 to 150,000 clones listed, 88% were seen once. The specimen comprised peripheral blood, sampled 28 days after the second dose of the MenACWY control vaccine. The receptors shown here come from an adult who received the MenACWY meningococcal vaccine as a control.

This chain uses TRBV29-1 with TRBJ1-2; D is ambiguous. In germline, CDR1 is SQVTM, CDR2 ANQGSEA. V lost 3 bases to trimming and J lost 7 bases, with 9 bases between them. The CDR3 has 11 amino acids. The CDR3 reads CSVEEGPGYTF. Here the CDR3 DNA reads TGCAGCGTTGAGGAAGGGCCTGGCTACACCTTC.

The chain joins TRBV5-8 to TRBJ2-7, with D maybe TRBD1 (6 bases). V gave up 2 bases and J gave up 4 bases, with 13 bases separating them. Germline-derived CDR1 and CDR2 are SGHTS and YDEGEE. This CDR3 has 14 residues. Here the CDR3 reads CASSLAGQNYEQYF. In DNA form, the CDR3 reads TGTGCCAGCAGCTTAGCCGGACAGAATTACGAGCAGTACTTC.

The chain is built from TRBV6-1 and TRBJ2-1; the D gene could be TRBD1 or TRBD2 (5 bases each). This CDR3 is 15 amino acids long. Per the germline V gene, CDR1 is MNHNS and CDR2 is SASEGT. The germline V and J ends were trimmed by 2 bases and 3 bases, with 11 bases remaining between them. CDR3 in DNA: TGTGCCAGCAGTGAAATGGGGGAAAACTACAATGAGCAGTTCTTC. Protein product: CASSEMGENYNEQFF.

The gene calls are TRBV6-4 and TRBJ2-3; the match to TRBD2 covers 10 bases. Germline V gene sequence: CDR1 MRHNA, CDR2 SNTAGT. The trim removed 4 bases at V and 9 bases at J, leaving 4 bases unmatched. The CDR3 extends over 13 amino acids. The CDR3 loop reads CASSGLAGGTQYF. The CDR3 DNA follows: TGTGCCAGCAGTGGACTAGCGGGCGGGACGCAGTATTTT.

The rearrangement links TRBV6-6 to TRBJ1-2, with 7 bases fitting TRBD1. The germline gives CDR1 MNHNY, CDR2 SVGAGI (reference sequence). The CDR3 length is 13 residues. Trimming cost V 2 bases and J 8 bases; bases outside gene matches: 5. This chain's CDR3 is CASSYPQGGGYTF. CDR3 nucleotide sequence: TGTGCCAGCAGTTACCCGCAGGGGGGAGGCTACACCTTC.

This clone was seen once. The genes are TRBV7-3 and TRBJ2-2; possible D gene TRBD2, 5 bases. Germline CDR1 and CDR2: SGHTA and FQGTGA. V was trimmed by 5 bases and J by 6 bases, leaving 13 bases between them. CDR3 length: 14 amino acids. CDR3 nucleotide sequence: TGTGCCAGCAGCCCAATACTAGGTCCCGGGGAGCTGTTTTTT. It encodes CASSPILGPGELFF.